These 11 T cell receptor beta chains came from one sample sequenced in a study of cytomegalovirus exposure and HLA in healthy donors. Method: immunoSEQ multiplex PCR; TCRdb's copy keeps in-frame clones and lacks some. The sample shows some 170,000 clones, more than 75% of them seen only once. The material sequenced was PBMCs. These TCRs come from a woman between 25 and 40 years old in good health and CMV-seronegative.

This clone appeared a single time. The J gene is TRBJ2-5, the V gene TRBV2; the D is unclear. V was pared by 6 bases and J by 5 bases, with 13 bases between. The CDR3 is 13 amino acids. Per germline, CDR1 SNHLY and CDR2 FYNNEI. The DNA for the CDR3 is TGTGCCAGCAGGTTTTCACCCAGGGAGACCCAGTACTTC. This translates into CASRFSPRETQYF.

This CDR3 reads CASSYSFQAEQYF. In nucleotides, the CDR3 is TGTGCCAGCAGTTACTCTTTCCAGGCCGAGCAGTACTTC. This sequence joins TRBV6-5 and TRBJ2-7; no clear D. This CDR3 region has 13 residues. The V gene lost 0 bases and the J gene lost 6 bases, with 9 bases spanning the gap. Germline V gene data show CDR1 as MNHEY and CDR2 as SVGAGI.

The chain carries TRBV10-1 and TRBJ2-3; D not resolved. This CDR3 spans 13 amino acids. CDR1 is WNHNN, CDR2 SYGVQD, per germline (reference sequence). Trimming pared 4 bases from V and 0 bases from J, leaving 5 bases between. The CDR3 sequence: CASSASSTDTQYF. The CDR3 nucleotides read TGCGCCAGCAGTGCCAGTAGCACAGATACGCAGTATTTT.

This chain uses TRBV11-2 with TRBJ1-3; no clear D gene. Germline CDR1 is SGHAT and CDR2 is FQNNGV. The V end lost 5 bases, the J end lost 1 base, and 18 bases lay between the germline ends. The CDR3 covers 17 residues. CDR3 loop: CASSLHSGSVSGNTIYF. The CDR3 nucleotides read TGTGCCAGCAGCCTACATTCGGGGTCAGTTTCTGGAAACACCATATATTTT.

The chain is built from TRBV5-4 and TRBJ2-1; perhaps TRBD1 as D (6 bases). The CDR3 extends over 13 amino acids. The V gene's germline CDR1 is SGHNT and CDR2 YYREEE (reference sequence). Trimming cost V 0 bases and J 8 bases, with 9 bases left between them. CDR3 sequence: CASSLEGVDEQFF. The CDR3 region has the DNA TGTGCCAGCAGCTTGGAGGGGGTCGATGAGCAGTTCTTC.

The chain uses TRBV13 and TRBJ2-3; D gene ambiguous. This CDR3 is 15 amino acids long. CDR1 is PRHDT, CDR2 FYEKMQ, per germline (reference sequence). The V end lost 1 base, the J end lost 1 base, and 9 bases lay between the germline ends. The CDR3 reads CASSLDGVGTDTQYF. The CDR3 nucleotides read TGTGCCAGCAGCTTAGATGGTGTAGGCACAGATACGCAGTATTTT.

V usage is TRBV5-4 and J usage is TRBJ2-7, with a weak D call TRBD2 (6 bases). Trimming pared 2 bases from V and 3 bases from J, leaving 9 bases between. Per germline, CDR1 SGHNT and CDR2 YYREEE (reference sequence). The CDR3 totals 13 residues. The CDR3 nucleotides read TGTGCCAGCAGCTTCGGGGGTCTCTACGAGCAGTACTTC. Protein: CASSFGGLYEQYF.

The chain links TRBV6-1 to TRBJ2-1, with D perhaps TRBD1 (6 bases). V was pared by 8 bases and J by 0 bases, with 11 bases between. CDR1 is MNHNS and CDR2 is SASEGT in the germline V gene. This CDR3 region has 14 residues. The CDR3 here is CASVGQYSYNEQFF. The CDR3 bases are TGTGCCAGCGTCGGACAGTACTCCTACAATGAGCAGTTCTTC.

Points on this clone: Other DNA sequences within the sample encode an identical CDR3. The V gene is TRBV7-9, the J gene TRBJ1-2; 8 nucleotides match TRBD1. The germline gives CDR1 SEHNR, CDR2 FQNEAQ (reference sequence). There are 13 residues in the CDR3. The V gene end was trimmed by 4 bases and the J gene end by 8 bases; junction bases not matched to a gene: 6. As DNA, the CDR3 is TGTGCCAGCAGCTCAGGACAGGGTTGGGGCTACACCTTC. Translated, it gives CASSSGQGWGYTF.

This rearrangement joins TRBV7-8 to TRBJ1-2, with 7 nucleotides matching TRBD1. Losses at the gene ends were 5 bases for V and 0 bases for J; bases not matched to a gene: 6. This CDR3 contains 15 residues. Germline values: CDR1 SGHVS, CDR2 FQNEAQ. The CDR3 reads CASSPRDRANYGYTF. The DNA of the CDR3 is TGTGCCAGCAGCCCCAGGGACAGAGCTAACTATGGCTACACCTTC.

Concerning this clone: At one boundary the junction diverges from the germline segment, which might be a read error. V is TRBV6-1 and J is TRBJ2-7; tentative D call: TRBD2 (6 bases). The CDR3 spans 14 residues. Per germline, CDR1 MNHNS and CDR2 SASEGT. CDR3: CASSEAREVHEQYF. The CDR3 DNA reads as TGTGCCAGCAGCGAAGCCAGGGAGGTCCACGAGCAGTACTTC.